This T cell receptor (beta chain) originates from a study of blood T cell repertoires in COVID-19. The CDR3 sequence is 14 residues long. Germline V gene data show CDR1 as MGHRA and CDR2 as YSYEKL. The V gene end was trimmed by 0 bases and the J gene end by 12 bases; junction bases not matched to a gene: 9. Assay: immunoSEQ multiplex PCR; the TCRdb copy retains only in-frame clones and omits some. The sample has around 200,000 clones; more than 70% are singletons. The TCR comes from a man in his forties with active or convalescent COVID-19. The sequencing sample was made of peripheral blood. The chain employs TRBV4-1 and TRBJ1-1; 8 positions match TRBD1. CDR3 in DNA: TGCGCCAGCAGCCAAGATCTAGGACAGGGACGTCCTTTCTTT. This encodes CASSQDLGQGRPFF.